This T cell receptor beta chain was sequenced in a study of blood T cell repertoires in COVID-19. In the study overall: The origin of the acute and convalescent COVID-19 samples was the United States, Italy and Spain. PBMCs, B-cell-depleted T cells, or T cells were the source of the cDNA or gDNA that made up the material.

The V gene's germline CDR1 is SEHNR and CDR2 FQNEAQ (reference sequence). The trim removed 4 bases at V and 0 bases at J, leaving 8 bases unmatched. The CDR3 is 18 amino acids. Authors' methods: Using reference gene primer amplification, nucleated cell counts were estimated. The method was immunoSEQ multiplex PCR; TCRdb's version includes in-frame clones alone and lacks a portion of them. The V and J calls and the clone size are those of that table, but D and trimming were determined from the DNA. The sample has approximately 150,000 clones; 80% to 90% are singletons. The chain links TRBV7-9 to TRBJ2-3; TRBD2 matches 12 bases. The specimen was peripheral blood. This clonotype was sampled from a woman in her fifties or sixties who had recovered from COVID-19. The CDR3 coding sequence is TGTGCCAGCAGCTCTACTAGCGGGGGGCCCTCCAGCACAGATACGCAGTATTTT. Its protein is CASSSTSGGPSSTDTQYF.